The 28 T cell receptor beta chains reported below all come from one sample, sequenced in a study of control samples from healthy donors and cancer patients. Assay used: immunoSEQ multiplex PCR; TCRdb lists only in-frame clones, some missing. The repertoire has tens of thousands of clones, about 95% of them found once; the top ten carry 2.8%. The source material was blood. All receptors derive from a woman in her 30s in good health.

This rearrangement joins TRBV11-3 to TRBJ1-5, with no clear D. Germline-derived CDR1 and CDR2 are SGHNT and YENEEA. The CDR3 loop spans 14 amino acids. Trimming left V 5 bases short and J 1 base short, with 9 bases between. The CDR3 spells CASSTAGSNQPQHF. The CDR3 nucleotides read TGTGCCAGCAGCACCGCGGGCAGCAATCAGCCCCAGCATTTT.

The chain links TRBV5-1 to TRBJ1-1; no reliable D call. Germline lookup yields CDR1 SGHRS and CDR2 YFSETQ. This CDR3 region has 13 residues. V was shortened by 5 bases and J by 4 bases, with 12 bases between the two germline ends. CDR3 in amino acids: CASRARAGTEAFF. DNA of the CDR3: TGCGCCAGCAGGGCACGGGCAGGCACTGAAGCTTTCTTT.

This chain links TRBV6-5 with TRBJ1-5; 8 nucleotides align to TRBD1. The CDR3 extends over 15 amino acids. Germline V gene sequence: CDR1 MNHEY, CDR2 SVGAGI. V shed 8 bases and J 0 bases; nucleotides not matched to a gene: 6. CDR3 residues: CASATDRASNQPQHF. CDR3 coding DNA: TGTGCCAGCGCAACGGACAGGGCTAGCAATCAGCCCCAGCATTTT.

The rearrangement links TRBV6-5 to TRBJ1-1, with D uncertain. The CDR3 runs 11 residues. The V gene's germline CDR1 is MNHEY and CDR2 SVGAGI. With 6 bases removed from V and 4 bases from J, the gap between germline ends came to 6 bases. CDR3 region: CASRTITEAFF. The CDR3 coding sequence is TGTGCCAGCAGGACGATCACTGAAGCTTTCTTT.

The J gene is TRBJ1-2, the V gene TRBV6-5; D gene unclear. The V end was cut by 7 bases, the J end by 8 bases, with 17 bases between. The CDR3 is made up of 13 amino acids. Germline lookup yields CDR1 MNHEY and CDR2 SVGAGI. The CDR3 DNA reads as TGTGCCAGCATCCCCCTATCGGACCGCGGCTACACCTTC. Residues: CASIPLSDRGYTF.

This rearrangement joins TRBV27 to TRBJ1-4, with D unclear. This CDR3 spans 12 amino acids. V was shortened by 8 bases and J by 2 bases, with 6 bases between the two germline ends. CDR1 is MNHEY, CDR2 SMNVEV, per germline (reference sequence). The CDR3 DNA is TGTGCCAGCGGGCCGACTAATGAAAAACTGTTTTTT. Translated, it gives CASGPTNEKLFF.

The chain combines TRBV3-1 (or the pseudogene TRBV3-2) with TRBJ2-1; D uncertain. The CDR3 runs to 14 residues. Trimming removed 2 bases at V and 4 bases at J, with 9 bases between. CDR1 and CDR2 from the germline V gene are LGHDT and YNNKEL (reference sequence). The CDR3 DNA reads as TGTGCCAGCAGCCAACTCACCAGTTACAATGAGCAGTTCTTC. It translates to CASSQLTSYNEQFF.

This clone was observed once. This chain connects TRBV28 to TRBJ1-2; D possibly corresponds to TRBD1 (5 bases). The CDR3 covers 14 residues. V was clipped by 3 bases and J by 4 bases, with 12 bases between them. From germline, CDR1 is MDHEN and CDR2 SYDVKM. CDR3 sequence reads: CASSFFGGPYGYTF. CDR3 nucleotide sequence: TGTGCCAGCAGTTTTTTCGGGGGTCCCTATGGCTACACCTTC.

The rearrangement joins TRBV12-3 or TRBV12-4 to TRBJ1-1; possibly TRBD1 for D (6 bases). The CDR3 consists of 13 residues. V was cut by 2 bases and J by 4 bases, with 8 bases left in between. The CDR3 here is CASSLKGGTEAFF. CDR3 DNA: TGTGCCAGCAGTTTAAAAGGGGGCACTGAAGCTTTCTTT.

The CDR3 DNA reads TGTGCCAGCAGAGAGACAGGGGGGATTTCACCCCTCCACTTT. It codes for CASRETGGISPLHF. The rearrangement uses TRBV6-5 and TRBJ1-6; TRBD1 agrees at 9 bases. The V and J ends lost 6 bases and 9 bases, in that order; junction bases with no gene match: 6. Germline lookup yields CDR1 MNHEY and CDR2 SVGAGI. There are 14 residues in the CDR3.

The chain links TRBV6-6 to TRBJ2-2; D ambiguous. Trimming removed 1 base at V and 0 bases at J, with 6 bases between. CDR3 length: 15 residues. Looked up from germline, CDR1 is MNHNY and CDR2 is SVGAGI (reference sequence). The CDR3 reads CASSYLSANTGELFF. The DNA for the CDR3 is TGTGCCAGCAGTTACTTATCCGCGAACACCGGGGAGCTGTTTTTT.

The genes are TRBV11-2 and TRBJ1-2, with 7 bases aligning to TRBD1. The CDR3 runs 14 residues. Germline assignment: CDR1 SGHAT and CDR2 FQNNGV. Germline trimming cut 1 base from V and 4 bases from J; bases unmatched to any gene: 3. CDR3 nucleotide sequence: TGTGCCAGCAGCTTAGGACAGGGCCTCTATGGCTACACCTTC. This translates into CASSLGQGLYGYTF.

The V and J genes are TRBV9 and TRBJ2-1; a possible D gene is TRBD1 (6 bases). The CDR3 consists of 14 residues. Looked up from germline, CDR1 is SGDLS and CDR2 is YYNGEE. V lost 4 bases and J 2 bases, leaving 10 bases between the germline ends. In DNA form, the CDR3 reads TGTGCCAGCAGCCCCGGGACAACCTACAATGAGCAGTTCTTC. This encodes CASSPGTTYNEQFF. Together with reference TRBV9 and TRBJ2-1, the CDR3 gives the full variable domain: DSGVTQTPKHLITATGQRVTLRCSPRSGDLSVYWYQQSLDQGLQFLIQYYNGEERAKGNILERFSAQQFPDLHSELNLSSLELGDSALYFCASSPGTTYNEQFFGPGTRLTVL.

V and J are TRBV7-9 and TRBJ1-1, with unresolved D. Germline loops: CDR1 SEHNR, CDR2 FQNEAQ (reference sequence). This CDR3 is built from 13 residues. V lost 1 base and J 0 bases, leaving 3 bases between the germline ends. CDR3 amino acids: CASSLDLNTEAFF. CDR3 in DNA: TGTGCCAGCAGCTTAGATCTGAACACTGAAGCTTTCTTT.

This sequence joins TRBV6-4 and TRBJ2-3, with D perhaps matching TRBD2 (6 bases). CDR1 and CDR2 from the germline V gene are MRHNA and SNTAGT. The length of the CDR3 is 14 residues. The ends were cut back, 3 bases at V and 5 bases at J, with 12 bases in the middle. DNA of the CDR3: TGTGCCAGCAGTGAAGGAGGGTCTCTAGATACGCAGTATTTT. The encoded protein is CASSEGGSLDTQYF.

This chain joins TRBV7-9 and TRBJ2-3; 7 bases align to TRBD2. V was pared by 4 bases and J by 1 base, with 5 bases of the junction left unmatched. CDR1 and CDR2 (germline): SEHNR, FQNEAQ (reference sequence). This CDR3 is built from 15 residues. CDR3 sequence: CASSSTSWGTDTQYF. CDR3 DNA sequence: TGTGCCAGCAGCTCGACTAGCTGGGGCACAGATACGCAGTATTTT.

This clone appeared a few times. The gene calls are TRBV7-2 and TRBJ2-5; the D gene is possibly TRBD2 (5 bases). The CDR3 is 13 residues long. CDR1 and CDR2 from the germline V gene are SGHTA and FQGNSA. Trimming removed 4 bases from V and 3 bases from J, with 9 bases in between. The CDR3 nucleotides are TGTGCCAGCAGCTCGGGAAACGAAGAGACCCAGTACTTC. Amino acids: CASSSGNEETQYF.

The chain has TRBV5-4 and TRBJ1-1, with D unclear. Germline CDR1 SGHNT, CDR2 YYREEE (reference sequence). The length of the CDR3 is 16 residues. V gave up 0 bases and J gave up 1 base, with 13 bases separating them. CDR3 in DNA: TGTGCCAGCAGCTTGGTGGCAGGAACCACGAACACTGAAGCTTTCTTT. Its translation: CASSLVAGTTNTEAFF.

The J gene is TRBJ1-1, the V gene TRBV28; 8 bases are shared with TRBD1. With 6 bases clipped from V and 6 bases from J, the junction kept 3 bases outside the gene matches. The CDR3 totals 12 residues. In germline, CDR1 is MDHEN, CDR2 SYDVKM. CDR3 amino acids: CASRQQGAEAFF. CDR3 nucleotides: TGTGCCAGCAGACAACAGGGGGCTGAAGCTTTCTTT.

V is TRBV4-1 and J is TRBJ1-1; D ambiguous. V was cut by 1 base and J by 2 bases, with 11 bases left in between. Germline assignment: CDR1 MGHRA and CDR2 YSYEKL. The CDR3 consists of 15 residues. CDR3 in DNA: TGCGCCAGCAGCCAAGCGGTCCTGGGTAACACTGAAGCTTTCTTT. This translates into CASSQAVLGNTEAFF.

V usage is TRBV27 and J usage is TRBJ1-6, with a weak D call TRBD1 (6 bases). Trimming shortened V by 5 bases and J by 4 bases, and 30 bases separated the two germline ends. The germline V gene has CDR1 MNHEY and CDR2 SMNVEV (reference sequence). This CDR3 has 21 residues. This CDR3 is CASSLRSGRGAPKEYNSPLHF. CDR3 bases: TGTGCCAGCAGTCTACGGTCGGGCAGGGGAGCTCCGAAGGAATATAATTCACCCCTCCACTTT.

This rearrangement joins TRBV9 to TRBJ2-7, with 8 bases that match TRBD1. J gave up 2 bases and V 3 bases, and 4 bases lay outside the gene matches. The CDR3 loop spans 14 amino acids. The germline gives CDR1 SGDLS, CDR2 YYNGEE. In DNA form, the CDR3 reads TGTGCCAGCAGCGGGGGACAGGACCCCTACGAGCAGTACTTC. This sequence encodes CASSGGQDPYEQYF.

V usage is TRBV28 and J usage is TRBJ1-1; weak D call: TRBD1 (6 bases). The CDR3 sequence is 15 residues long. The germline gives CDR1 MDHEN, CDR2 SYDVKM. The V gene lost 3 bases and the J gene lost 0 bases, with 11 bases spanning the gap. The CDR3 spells CASSFSGGLNTEAFF. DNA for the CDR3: TGTGCCAGCAGTTTCTCGGGGGGCCTGAACACTGAAGCTTTCTTT.

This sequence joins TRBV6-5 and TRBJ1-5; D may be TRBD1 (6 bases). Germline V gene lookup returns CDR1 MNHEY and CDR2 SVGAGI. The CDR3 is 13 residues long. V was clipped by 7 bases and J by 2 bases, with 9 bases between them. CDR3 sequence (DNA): TGTGCCAGCACCCAGGGGCGCAATCAGCCCCAGCATTTT. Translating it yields CASTQGRNQPQHF.

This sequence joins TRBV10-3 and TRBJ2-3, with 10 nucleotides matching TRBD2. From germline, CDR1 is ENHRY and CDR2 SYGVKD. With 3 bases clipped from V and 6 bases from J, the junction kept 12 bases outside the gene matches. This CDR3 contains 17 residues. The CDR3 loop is CAISDLGAGGPLDTQYF. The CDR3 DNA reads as TGTGCCATCAGTGACCTAGGAGCGGGGGGGCCTTTGGATACGCAGTATTTT.

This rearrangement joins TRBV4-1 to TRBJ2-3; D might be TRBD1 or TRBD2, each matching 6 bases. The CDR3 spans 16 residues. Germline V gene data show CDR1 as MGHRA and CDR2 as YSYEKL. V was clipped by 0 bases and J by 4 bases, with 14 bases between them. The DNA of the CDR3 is TGCGCCAGCAGCCAAGAGGTGGGGGGCGCCCCAGATACGCAGTATTTT. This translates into CASSQEVGGAPDTQYF.

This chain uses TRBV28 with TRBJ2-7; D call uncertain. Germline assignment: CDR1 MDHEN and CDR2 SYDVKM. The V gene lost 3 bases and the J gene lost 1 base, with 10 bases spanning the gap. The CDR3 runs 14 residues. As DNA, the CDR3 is TGTGCCAGCAGTTTCTACCCTCCGTCCTACGAGCAGTACTTC. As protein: CASSFYPPSYEQYF. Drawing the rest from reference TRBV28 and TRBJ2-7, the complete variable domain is DVKVTQSSRYLVKRTGEKVFLECVQDMDHENMFWYRQDPGLGLRLIYFSYDVKMKEKGDIPEGYSVSREKKERFSLILESASTNQTSMYLCASSFYPPSYEQYFGPGTRLTVT.

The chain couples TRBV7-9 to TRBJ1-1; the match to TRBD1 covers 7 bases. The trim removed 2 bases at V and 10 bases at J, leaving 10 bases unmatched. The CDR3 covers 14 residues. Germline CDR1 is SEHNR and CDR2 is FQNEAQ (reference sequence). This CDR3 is CASSLTDREGRAFF. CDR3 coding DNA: TGTGCCAGCAGCTTAACTGACAGGGAGGGAAGAGCTTTCTTT.